Listed below are T cell receptor beta chains from one sample, sequenced in a study of regulatory T cells in long-lasting Graves disease. TCRdb redid the calling of the multiplex PCR reads with MiXCR, one entry per CDR3 protein. The sample has about 470,000 distinct CDR3 sequences; around 16% are singletons. The same sample was also studied in work on T cells in Graves' hyperthyroidism and ophthalmopathy.

The sequencing here drew on peripheral blood mononuclear cells (PBMCs), taken at new diagnosis, from a patient treated with antithyroid drugs. These receptors were collected from a man between 35 and 55 years old with Graves disease. Both conserved end residues are part of each CDR3.

TRBV6-9	CASSYLAGAPYEQYF
TRBV5-4	CASSAGLAGGSFSTDTQYF
TRBV3-1	CASSQVPSGVTIYF
TRBV2	CASSDTRSGSEQYF
TRBV11-1	CASSLGPSGRSYNEQFF
TRBV5-1	CASSLVASGIYEQFF
TRBV18	CASSRQGNEQFF
TRBV5-1	CASSRDGASNQPQHF
TRBV27	CASSTSGRTETQYF
TRBV24-1	CATSDSAESRLDEQFF
TRBV27	CASSSVGTGYEQYF
TRBV20-1	CSASPNIFSNQPQHF
TRBV19	CASSMGLFHSYNEQFF